This T cell receptor (beta chain) was identified during a study of blood T cell repertoires in COVID-19. On the study more broadly: Donors in the United States, Italy and Spain gave samples during acute or convalescent COVID-19. PBMCs, B-cell-depleted T cells, or T cells provided the cDNA or gDNA that made up the material.

This clone was found once. The germline gives CDR1 SGDLS, CDR2 YYNGEE. The CDR3 sequence is 17 residues long. The junction had 13 bases not matched to a gene; V was cut back by 3 bases and J by 5 bases. The repertoire was sequenced with immunoSEQ multiplex PCR; TCRdb's copy has only in-frame clones and lacks some. The sample lists 300,000 to 400,000 clones, more than 75% occurring once. Source material: peripheral blood. V and J are TRBV9 and TRBJ1-1, with 10 bases lining up with TRBD1. The sequence was obtained from a woman between 18 and 29 years old who had recovered from COVID-19. The DNA for the CDR3 is TGTGCCAGCAGCGCCGGGACAGGGGCGCACCATGGTACTGAAGCTTTCTTT. Translating it yields CASSAGTGAHHGTEAFF.